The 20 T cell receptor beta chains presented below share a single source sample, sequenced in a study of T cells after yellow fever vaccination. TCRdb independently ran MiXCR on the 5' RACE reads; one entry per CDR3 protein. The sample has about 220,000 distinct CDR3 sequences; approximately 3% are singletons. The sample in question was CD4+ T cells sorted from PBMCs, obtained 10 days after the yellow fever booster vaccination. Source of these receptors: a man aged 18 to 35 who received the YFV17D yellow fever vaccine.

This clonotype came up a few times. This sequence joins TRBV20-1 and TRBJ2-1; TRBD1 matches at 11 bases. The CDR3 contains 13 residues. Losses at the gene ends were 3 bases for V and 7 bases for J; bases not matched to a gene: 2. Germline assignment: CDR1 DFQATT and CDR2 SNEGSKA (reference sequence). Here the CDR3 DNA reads TGCAGTGCTAGGGGGACAGGGGGTAATGAGCAGTTCTTC. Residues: CSARGTGGNEQFF.

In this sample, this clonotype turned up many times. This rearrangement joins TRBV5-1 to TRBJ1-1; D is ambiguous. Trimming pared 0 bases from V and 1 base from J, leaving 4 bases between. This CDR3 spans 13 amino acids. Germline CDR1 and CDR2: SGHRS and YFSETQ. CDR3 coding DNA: TGCGCCAGCAGCTTGGAATGGAACACTGAAGCTTTCTTT. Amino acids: CASSLEWNTEAFF. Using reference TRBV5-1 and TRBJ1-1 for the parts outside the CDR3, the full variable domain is KAGVTQTPRYLIKTRGQQVTLSCSPISGHRSVSWYQQTPGQGLQFLFEYFSETQRNKGNFPGRFSGRQFSNSRSEMNVSTLELGDSALYLCASSLEWNTEAFFGQGTRLTVV.

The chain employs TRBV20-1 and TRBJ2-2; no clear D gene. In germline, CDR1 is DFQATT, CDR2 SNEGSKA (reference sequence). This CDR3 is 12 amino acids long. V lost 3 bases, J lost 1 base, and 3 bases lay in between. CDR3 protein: CSASKNTGELFF. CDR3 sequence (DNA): TGCAGTGCTAGCAAGAACACCGGGGAGCTGTTTTTT.

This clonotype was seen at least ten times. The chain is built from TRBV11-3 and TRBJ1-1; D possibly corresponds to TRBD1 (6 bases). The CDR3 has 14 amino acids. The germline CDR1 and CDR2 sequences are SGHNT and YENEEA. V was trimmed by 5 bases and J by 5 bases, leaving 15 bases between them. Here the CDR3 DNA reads TGTGCCAGCAGCCCGATTGGAGGGGGTACTGAAGCTTTCTTT. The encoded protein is CASSPIGGGTEAFF.

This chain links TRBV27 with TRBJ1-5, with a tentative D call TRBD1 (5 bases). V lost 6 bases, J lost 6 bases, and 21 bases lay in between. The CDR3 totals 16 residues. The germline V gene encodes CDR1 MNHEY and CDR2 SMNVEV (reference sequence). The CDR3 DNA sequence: TGTGCCAGCAGACTACAAGGGGTAGGGGACGGTCAGCCCCAGCATTTT. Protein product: CASRLQGVGDGQPQHF.

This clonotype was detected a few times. CDR3: CSVEDGTDNEKLFF. CDR3 bases: TGCAGCGTTGAAGACGGGACAGATAATGAAAAACTGTTTTTT. The chain joins TRBV29-1 to TRBJ1-4; TRBD1 agrees at 7 bases. Germline values: CDR1 SQVTM, CDR2 ANQGSEA. This CDR3 region has 14 residues. J was trimmed by 4 bases and V by 0 bases; bases with no gene match: 2.

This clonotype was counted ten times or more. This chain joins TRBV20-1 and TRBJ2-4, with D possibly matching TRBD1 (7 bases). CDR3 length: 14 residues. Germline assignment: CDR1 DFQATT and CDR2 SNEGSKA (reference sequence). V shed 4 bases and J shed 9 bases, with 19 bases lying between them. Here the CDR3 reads CSAMGGQRLGIQYF. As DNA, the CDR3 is TGCAGTGCTATGGGGGGACAGAGATTGGGCATTCAGTACTTC.

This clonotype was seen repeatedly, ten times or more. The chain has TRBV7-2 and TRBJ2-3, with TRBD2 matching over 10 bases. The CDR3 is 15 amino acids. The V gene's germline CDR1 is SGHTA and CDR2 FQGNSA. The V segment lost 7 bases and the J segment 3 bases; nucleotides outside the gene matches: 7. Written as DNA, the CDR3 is TGTGCCAGCAACCCACTAGCGGGGCCTACAGATACGCAGTATTTT. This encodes CASNPLAGPTDTQYF.

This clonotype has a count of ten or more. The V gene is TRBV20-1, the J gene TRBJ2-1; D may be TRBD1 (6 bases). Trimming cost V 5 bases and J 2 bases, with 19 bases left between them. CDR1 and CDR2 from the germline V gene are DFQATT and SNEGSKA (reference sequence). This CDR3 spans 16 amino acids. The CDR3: CSALAVTGTTYNEQFF. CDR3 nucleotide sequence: TGCAGTGCTTTAGCCGTGACCGGGACAACCTACAATGAGCAGTTCTTC.

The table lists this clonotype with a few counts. Here the CDR3 DNA reads TGTGCCAGCAGCGTAACAGCAGGCTATGGCTACACCTTC. Its protein is CASSVTAGYGYTF. The genes are TRBV9 and TRBJ1-2; no clear D. CDR3 length: 13 amino acids. From germline, CDR1 is SGDLS and CDR2 YYNGEE. Trimming took 1 base from V and 4 from J, leaving 8 bases between them. Full variable domain (rest looked up from reference TRBV9 and TRBJ1-2): DSGVTQTPKHLITATGQRVTLRCSPRSGDLSVYWYQQSLDQGLQFLIQYYNGEERAKGNILERFSAQQFPDLHSELNLSSLELGDSALYFCASSVTAGYGYTFGSGTRLTVV.

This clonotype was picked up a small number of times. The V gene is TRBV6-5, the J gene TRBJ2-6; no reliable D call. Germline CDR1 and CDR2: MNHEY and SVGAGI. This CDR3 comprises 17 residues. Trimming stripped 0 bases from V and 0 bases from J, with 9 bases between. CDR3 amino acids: CASSYSMGFSGANVLTF. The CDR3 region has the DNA TGTGCCAGCAGTTACTCGATGGGTTTCTCTGGGGCCAACGTCCTGACTTTC.

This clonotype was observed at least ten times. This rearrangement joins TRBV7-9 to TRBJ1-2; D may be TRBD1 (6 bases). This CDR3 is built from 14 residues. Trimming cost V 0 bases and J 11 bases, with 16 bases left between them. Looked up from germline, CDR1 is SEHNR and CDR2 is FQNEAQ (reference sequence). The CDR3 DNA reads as TGTGCCAGCAGCTTAGCCGGACAGTCGCTACGGTACACCTTC. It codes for CASSLAGQSLRYTF. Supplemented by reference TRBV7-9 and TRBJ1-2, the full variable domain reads DTGVSQNPRHKITKRGQNVTFRCDPISEHNRLYWYRQTLGQGPEFLTYFQNEAQLEKSRLLSDRFSAERPKGSFSTLEIQRTEQGDSAMYLCASSLAGQSLRYTFGSGTRLTVV.

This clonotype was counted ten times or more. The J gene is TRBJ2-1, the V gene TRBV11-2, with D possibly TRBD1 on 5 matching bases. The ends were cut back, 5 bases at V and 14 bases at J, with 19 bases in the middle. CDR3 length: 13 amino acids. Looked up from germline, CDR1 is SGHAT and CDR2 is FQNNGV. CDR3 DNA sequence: TGTGCCAGCAGCCCCACCCCCCAGGGCAACGAGTTCTTC. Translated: CASSPTPQGNEFF.

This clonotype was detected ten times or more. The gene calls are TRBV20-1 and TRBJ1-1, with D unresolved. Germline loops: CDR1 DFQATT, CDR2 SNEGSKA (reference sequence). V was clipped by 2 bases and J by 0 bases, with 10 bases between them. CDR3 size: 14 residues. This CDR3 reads CSARPQVMNTEAFF. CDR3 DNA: TGCAGTGCTAGACCTCAGGTTATGAACACTGAAGCTTTCTTT.

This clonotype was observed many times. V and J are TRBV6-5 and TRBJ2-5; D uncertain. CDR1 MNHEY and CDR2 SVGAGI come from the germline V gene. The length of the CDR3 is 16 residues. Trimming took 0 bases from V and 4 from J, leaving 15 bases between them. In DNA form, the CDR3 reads TGTGCCAGCAGTTACTCTAGAGGTACCCCCCCAGAGACCCAGTACTTC. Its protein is CASSYSRGTPPETQYF.

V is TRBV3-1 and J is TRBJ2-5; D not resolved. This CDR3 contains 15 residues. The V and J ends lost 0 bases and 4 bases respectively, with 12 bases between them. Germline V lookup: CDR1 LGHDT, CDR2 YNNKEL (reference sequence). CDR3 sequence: CASSQDIERGETQYF. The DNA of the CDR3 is TGTGCCAGCAGCCAAGATATCGAGCGCGGAGAGACCCAGTACTTC.

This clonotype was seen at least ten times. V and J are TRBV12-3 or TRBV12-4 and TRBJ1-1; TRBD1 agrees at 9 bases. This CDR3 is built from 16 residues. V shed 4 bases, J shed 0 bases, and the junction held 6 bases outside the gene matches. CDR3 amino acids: CASSSGQGLMNTEAFF. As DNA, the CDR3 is TGTGCCAGCAGTTCCGGACAGGGGCTTATGAACACTGAAGCTTTCTTT.

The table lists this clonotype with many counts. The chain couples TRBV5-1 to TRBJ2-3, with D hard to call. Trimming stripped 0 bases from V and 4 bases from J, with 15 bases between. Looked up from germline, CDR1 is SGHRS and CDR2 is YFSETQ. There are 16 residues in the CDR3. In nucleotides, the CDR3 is TGCGCCAGCAGCTTGGGAAGGTCCAGGTCCGCAGATACGCAGTATTTT. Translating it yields CASSLGRSRSADTQYF. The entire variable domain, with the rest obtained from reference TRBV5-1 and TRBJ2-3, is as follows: KAGVTQTPRYLIKTRGQQVTLSCSPISGHRSVSWYQQTPGQGLQFLFEYFSETQRNKGNFPGRFSGRQFSNSRSEMNVSTLELGDSALYLCASSLGRSRSADTQYFGPGTRLTVL.

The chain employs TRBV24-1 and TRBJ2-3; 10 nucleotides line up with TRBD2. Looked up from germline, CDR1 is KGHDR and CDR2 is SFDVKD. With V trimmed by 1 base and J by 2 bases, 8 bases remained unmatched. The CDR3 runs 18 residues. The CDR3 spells CATSDFTSGDRFTDTQYF. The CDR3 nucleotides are TGTGCCACCAGTGATTTCACTAGCGGGGACAGATTCACAGATACGCAGTATTTT.

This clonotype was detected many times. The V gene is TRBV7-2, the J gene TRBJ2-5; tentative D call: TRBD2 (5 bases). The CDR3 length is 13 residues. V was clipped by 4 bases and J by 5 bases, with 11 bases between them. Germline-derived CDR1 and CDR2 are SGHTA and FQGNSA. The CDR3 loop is CASSSTRFETQYF. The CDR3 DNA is TGTGCCAGCAGCTCCACTAGGTTCGAGACCCAGTACTTC.